This is a list of T cell receptor beta chains from one sample in a study of T cells expressing NK-cell markers. TCRdb re-called the 5' RACE reads, yielding one record per CDR3 amino acid sequence without DNA. The table lists about 380,000 distinct CDR3 sequences, with 5.2% in the top ten. Sequencing was carried out using blood T cells: a sorted CD56 or NKG2C T cell subset, CD4+ or CD8+ T cells, or bulk PBMC T cells (not recorded which). Every receptor here comes from a man between 18 and 69 years old in good health. CDR3s include the opening cysteine and the closing phenylalanine or tryptophan.

V	J	length	CDR3
TRBV20-1	TRBJ1-3	13	CSGLGQNGNTIYF
TRBV3-1	TRBJ2-1	16	CASSLRTSGTYNEQFF
TRBV5-1	TRBJ2-3	16	CASSLAAPPGTDTQYF
TRBV19	TRBJ2-3	15	CASSGGPGGTDTQYF
TRBV5-1	TRBJ1-4	17	CASSLRDRATTNEKLFF
TRBV4-1	TRBJ2-2	14	CASTPRATTGELFF
TRBV29-1	TRBJ2-5	13	CSVDIRGGETQYF
TRBV21-1	TRBJ2-3	17	CASSKARWDREADTQYF
TRBV7-2	TRBJ2-3	17	CASSLGSGTASTDTQYF
TRBV6-1	TRBJ1-5	12	CASRTGGRPQHF
TRBV9	TRBJ2-1	17	CASSKLAFGGLGNEQFF
TRBV4-1	TRBJ1-6	16	CASSQRDEAYNSPLHF
TRBV19	TRBJ2-1	11	CASRLRGEQFF
TRBV12-5	TRBJ2-1	17	CASGFVSAGGHFNEQFF
TRBV10-3	TRBJ2-3	16	CAISDIVFRSTDTQYF
TRBV3-1	TRBJ1-6	15	CASSRGTVQNSPLHF